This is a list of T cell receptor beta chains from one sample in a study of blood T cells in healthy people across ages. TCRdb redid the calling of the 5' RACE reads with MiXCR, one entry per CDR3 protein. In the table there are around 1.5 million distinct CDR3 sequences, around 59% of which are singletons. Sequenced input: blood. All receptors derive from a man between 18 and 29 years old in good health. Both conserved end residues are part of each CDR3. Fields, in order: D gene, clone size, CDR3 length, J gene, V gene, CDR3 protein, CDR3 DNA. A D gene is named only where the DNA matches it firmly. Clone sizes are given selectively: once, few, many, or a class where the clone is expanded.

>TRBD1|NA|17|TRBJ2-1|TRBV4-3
CASSQERGTGSYNEQFF
TGCGCCAGCAGCCAAGAGAGAGGGACAGGGTCCTACAATGAGCAGTTCTTC
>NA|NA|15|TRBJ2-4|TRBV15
CATSSATWTKNIQYF
TGCGCCACCAGCAGCGCTACGTGGACGAAAAACATTCAGTACTTC
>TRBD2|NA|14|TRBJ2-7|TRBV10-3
CATAGRSGGNEQYF
TGTGCCACCGCGGGACGTTCGGGGGGGAACGAGCAGTACTTC
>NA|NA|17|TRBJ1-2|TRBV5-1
CASSLGYLRGVNYGYTF
TGCGCCAGCAGCTTGGGATACTTAAGGGGGGTTAACTATGGCTACACCTTC
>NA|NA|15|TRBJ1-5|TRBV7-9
CASSSTVYSNQPRHF
TGTGCCAGCAGTTCGACAGTCTATAGCAATCAGCCCCGGCATTTT
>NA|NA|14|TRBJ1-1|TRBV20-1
CSASGPATNTEAFF
TGCAGTGCCTCCGGTCCGGCGACGAACACTGAAGCTTTCTTT
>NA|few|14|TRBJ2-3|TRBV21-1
CASSKRRRTDTQYF
TGTGCCAGCAGCAAACGTCGACGGACAGATACGCAGTATTTT
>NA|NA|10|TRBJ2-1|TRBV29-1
CSVVGETQFF
TGCAGCGTTGTTGGGGAGACCCAGTTCTTC
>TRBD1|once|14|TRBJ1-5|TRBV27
CASGLGRQGQPQHF
TGTGCCAGCGGTTTAGGGAGACAGGGGCAGCCCCAGCATTTT
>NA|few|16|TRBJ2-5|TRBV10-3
CAISETSAGQEETQYF
TGTGCCATCAGTGAGACGTCGGCAGGCCAAGAAGAGACCCAGTACTTC
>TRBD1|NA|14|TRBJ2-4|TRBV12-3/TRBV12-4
CASSLDRGVIIQYF
TGTGCCAGCAGTCTTGACAGGGGAGTTATCATTCAGTACTTC
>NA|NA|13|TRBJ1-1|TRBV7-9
CASSLIPLPEAFF
TGTGCCAGCAGCTTAATTCCCTTACCTGAAGCTTTCTTT
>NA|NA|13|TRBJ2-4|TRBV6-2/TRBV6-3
CASAPLAKNIQYF
TGTGCCAGCGCCCCCCTAGCCAAAAACATTCAGTACTTC
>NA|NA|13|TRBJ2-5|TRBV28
CASSYVYSETQYF
TGTGCCAGCAGTTATGTCTATTCGGAGACCCAGTACTTC
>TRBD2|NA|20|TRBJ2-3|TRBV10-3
CAISESTSGPARGYTDTQYF
TGTGCCATCAGTGAGTCGACTAGCGGGCCAGCAAGGGGCTACACAGATACGCAGTATTTT
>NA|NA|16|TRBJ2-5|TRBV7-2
CASSLIGGGPRETQYF
TGTGCCAGCAGCTTAATAGGCGGTGGGCCTCGAGAGACCCAGTACTTC
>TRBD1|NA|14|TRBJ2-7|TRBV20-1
CSAHARDRVYEQYF
TGCAGTGCTCACGCCCGGGACAGGGTTTACGAGCAGTACTTC
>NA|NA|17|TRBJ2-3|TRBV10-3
CAISQPGGTGLRDTQYF
TGTGCCATCAGTCAGCCAGGGGGGACTGGACTTAGGGATACGCAGTATTTT
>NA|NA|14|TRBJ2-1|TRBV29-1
CSASGQSLYNEQFF
TGCAGCGCTTCCGGACAGAGTCTCTACAATGAGCAGTTCTTC
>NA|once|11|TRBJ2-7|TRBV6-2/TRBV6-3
CASVFRREQYF
TGTGCCAGCGTGTTTCGCCGCGAGCAGTACTTC
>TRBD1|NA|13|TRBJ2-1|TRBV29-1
CSVEGTGVNEQFF
TGCAGCGTTGAGGGGACAGGGGTCAATGAGCAGTTCTTC
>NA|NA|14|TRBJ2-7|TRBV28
CASSLDSGMIEQYF
TGTGCCAGCAGTTTGGATAGTGGAATGATCGAGCAGTACTTC
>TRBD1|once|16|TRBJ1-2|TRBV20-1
CSARWLPGQGYYGYTF
TGCAGTGCTAGATGGCTTCCGGGACAGGGATACTATGGCTACACCTTC
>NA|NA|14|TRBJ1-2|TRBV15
CATSRDRGQSTRTF
TGTGCCACCAGCAGAGATCGGGGCCAGTCTACTCGCACCTTC
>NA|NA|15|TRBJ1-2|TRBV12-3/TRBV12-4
CASSARTDRFYGYTF
TGTGCCAGCAGTGCTCGGACGGACCGATTCTATGGCTACACCTTC
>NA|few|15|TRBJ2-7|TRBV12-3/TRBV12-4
CASSLGATRSYEQYF
TGTGCCAGCAGTTTAGGGGCAACCCGGTCCTACGAGCAGTACTTC
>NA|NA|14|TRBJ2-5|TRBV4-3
CASSQEKNQETQYF
TGCGCCAGCAGCCAAGAGAAGAACCAAGAGACCCAGTACTTC
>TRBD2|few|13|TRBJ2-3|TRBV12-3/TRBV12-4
CASRGLDADTQYF
TGTGCCAGCAGGGGACTAGACGCAGATACGCAGTATTTT
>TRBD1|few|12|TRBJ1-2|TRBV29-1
CSVGQGLYGYTF
TGCAGCGTAGGACAGGGTCTCTATGGCTACACCTTC
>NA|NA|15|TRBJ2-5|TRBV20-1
CSAQPPGTFEETQYF
TGCAGTGCTCAACCCCCCGGGACTTTCGAAGAGACCCAGTACTTC
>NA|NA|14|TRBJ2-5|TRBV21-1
CASSKPDYKETQYF
TGTGCCAGCAGCAAACCGGACTATAAAGAGACCCAGTACTTC
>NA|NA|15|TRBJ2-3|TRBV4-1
CASSQDRGLPDTQYF
TGCGCCAGCAGCCAAGATCGAGGTCTGCCAGATACGCAGTATTTT
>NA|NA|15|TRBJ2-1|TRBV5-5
CASSGSAATYTEQFF
TGTGCCAGCTCCGGGTCGGCTGCAACCTACACTGAGCAGTTCTTC
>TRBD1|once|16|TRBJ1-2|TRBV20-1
CSARGPPGQVPYGYTF
TGCAGTGCTAGAGGGCCCCCGGGACAGGTACCATATGGCTACACCTTC
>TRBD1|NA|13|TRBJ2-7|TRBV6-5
CATATGGTYEQYF
TGTGCCACTGCGACAGGGGGGACCTACGAGCAGTACTTC
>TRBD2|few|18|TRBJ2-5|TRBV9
CASSVVPPLAGGQETQYF
TGTGCCAGCAGCGTAGTTCCCCCCTTAGCGGGGGGTCAGGAGACCCAGTACTTC
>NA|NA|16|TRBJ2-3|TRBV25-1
CASSEYGYVDTDTQYF
TGTGCCAGCAGTGAATATGGCTACGTAGACACAGATACGCAGTATTTT
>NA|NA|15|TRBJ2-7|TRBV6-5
CASSYSGLGHGEQYF
TGTGCCAGCAGTTACTCAGGGTTGGGGCACGGCGAGCAGTACTTC
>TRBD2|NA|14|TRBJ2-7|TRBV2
CASNLAGGLDEQYF
TGTGCCAGCAATCTAGCGGGAGGCCTCGACGAGCAGTACTTC
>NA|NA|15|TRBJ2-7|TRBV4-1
CASSQGIRGLSEQYF
TGCGCCAGCAGCCAAGGAATAAGGGGTTTATCCGAGCAGTACTTC
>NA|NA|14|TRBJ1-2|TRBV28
CASSLISGLYGYTF
TGTGCCAGCAGTTTAATCTCAGGGCTCTATGGCTACACCTTC
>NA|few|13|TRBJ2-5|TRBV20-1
CSAREGSEETQYF
TGCAGTGCTAGAGAGGGTTCAGAAGAGACCCAGTACTTC
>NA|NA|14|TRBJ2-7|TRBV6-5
CASREGGLDYEQYF
TGTGCCAGCAGGGAGGGCGGACTTGACTACGAGCAGTACTTC
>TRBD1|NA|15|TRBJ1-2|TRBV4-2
CASSQASTGLGGYTF
TGTGCCAGCAGCCAAGCCTCGACAGGGTTGGGGGGCTACACCTTC
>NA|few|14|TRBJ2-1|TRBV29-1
CSVLEGPSYNEQFF
TGCAGCGTTCTTGAGGGCCCATCCTACAATGAGCAGTTCTTC
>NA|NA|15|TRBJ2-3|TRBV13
CASSLVGQTIDTQYF
TGTGCCAGCAGCTTAGTGGGCCAGACTATAGATACGCAGTATTTT
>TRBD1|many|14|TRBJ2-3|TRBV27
CASSLQGSTDTQYF
TGTGCCAGCAGCTTACAGGGGAGCACAGATACGCAGTATTTT
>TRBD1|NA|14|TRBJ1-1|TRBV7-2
CASSPDRLASEAFF
TGTGCCAGCAGCCCGGACAGGCTTGCGTCTGAAGCTTTCTTT
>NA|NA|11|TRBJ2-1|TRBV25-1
CATSLTRRLFF
TGTGCCACTTCGTTGACTCGCCGATTGTTCTTC
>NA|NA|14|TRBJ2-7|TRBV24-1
CATSARDLPYEQYF
TGTGCCACCAGTGCGAGGGACCTCCCCTACGAGCAGTACTTC
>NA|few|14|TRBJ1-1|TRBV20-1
CSADEPTGRVGAFF
TGCAGTGCCGACGAACCTACAGGGCGCGTTGGAGCTTTCTTT
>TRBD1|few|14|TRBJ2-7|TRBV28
CASSLRHRDREQYF
TGTGCCAGCAGTTTACGCCACCGGGACAGGGAGCAGTACTTC
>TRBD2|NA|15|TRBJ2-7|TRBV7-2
CASSWKTSGDYEQYF
TGTGCCAGCAGCTGGAAGACTAGCGGGGACTACGAGCAGTACTTC